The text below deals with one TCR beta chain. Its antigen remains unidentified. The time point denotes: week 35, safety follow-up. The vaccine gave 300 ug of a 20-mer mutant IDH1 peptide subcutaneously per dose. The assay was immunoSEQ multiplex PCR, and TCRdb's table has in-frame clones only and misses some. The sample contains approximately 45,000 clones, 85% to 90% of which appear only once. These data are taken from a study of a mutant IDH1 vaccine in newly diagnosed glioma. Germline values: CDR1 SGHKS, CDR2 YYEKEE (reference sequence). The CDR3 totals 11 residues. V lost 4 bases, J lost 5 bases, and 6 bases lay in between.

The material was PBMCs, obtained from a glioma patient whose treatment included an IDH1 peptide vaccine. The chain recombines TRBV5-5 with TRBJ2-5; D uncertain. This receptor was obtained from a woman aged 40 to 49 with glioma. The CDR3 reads CASSRAETQYF. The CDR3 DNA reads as TGTGCCAGCAGCCGGGCCGAGACCCAGTACTTC.